There are many counts of the clone carrying this T cell receptor beta chain. The data are from a study of response to subunit inactivated influenza vaccine. TCRdb fed the RT-PCR reads into MiXCR, producing one record per CDR3 protein. The table shows roughly 790,000 distinct CDR3 sequences, with approximately 21% occurring only once. This CDR3 has 13 residues. CDR1 and CDR2 (germline): SGHVS, FNYEAQ. V was trimmed by 5 bases and J by 7 bases, leaving 9 bases between them. The material sequenced was PBMCs from blood, taken 4 to 6 days after vaccination. The clonotype comes from a man in his forties or fifties who received an inactivated influenza vaccine. The chain combines TRBV7-6 with TRBJ1-6; D possibly corresponds to TRBD1 (6 bases). Here the CDR3 DNA reads TGTGCCAGCAGCCGGGACATAAATTCACCCCTCCACTTT. Translated, it gives CASSRDINSPLHF.